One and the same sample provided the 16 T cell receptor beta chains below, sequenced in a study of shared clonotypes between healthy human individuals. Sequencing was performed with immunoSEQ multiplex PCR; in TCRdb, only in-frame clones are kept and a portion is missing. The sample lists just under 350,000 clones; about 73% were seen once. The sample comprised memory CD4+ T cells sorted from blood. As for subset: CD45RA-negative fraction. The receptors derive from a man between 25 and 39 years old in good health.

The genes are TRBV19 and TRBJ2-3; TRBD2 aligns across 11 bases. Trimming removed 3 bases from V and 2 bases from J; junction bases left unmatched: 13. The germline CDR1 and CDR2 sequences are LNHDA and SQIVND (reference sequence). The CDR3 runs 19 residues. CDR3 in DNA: TGTGCCAGTAGTATGACGCCCCCTACTAGCGGGGGACCCACAGATACGCAGTATTTT. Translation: CASSMTPPTSGGPTDTQYF. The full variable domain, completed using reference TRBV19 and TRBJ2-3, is DGGITQSPKYLFRKEGQNVTLSCEQNLNHDAMYWYRQDPGQGLRLIYYSQIVNDFQKGDIAEGYSVSREKKESFPLTVTSAQKNPTAFYLCASSMTPPTSGGPTDTQYFGPGTRLTVL.

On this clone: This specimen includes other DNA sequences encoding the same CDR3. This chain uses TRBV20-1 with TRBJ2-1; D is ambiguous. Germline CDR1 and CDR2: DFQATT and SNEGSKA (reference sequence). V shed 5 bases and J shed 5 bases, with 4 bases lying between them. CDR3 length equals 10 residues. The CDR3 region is CSARDNEQFF. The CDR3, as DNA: TGCAGTGCTCGGGACAATGAGCAGTTCTTC.

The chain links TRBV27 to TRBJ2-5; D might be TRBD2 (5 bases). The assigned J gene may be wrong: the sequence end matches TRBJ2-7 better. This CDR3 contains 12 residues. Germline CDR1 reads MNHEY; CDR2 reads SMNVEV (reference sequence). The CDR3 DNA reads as TGTGCCAGCAGCTTAACGGGGTACGAGCAGTACTTC. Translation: CASSLTGYEQYF.

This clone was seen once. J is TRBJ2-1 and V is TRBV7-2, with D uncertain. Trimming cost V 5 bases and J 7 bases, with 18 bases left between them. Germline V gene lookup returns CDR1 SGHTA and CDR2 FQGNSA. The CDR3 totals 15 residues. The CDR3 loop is CASSPEPLRWNEQFF. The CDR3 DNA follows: TGTGCCAGCAGCCCCGAGCCCCTCCGGTGGAATGAGCAGTTCTTC.

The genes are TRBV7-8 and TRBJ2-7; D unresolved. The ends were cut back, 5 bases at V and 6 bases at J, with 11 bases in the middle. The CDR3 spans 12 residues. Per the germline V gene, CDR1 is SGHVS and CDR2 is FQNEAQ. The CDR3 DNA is TGTGCCAGCAGCATGACCCTGGGCGAGCAGTACTTC. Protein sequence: CASSMTLGEQYF.

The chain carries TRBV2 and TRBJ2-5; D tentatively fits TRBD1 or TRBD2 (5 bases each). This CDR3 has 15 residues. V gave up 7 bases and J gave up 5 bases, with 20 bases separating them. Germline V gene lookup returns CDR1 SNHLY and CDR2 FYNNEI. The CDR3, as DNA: TGTGCCAGCATGGTAGGGACGGCCCAAGGGGAGACCCAGTACTTC. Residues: CASMVGTAQGETQYF.

CDR3 sequence (DNA): TGTGCCAGCTCACCGGCTAGCGGGAGAAGCACCGGGGAGCTGTTTTTT. This encodes CASSPASGRSTGELFF. The V call is TRBV18, the J call TRBJ2-2, with 10 positions matching TRBD2. The V and J ends lost 3 bases and 4 bases, in that order; junction bases with no gene match: 5. CDR1 is KGHSH and CDR2 is LQKENI in the germline V gene. There are 16 residues in the CDR3.

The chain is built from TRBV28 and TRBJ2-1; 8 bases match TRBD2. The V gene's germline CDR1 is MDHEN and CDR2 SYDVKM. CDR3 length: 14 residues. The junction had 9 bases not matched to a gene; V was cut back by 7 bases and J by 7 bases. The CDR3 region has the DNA TGTGCCAGCACGGGAGGGAGGGCCTGGAATGAGCAGTTCTTC. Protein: CASTGGRAWNEQFF.

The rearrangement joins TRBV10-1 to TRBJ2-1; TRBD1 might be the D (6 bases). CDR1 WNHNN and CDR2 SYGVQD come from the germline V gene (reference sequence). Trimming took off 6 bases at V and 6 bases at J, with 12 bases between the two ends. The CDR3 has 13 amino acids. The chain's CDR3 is CASSTGHPNEQFF. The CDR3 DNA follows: TGCGCCAGCAGCACGGGACATCCCAATGAGCAGTTCTTC.

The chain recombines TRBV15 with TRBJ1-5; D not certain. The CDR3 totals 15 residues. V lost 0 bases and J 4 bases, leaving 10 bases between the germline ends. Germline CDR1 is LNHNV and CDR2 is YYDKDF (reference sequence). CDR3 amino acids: CATSRDIPGNQPQHF. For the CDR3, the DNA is TGTGCCACCAGCAGAGATATTCCCGGGAATCAGCCCCAGCATTTT. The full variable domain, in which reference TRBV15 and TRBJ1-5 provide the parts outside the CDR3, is DAMVIQNPRYQVTQFGKPVTLSCSQTLNHNVMYWYQQKSSQAPKLLFHYYDKDFNNEADTPDNFQSRRPNTSFCFLDIRSPGLGDTAMYLCATSRDIPGNQPQHFGDGTRLSIL.

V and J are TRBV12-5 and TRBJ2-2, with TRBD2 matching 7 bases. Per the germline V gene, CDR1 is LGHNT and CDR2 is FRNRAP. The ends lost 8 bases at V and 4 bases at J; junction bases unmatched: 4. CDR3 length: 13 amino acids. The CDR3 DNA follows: TGTGCTAGTCGCTCGGGGGGCACCGGGGAGCTGTTTTTT. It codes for CASRSGGTGELFF.

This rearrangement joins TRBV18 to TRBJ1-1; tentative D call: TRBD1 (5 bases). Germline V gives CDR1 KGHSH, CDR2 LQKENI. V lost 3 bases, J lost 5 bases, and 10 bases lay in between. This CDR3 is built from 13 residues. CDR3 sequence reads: CASSPQGITEAFF. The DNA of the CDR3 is TGTGCCAGCTCACCTCAGGGTATTACTGAAGCTTTCTTT. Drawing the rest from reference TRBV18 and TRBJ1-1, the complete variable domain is NAGVMQNPRHLVRRRGQEARLRCSPMKGHSHVYWYRQLPEEGLKFMVYLQKENIIDESGMPKERFSAEFPKEGPSILRIQQVVRGDSAAYFCASSPQGITEAFFGQGTRLTVV.

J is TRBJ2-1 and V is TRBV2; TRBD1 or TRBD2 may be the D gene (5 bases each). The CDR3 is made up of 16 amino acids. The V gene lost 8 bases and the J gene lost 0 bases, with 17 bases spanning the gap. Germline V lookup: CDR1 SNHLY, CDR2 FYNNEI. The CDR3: CASSGRDGTSYNEQFF. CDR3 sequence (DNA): TGTGCCAGCTCAGGTCGGGACGGGACCTCCTACAATGAGCAGTTCTTC.

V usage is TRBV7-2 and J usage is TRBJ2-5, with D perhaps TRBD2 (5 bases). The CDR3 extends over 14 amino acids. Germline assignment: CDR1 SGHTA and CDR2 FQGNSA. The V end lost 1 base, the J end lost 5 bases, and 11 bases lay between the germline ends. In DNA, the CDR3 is TGTGCCAGCAGCTTAGGTCCGGACTCGGAGACCCAGTACTTC. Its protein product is CASSLGPDSETQYF. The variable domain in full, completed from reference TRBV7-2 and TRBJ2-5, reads GAGVSQSPSNKVTEKGKDVELRCDPISGHTALYWYRQSLGQGLEFLIYFQGNSAPDKSGLPSDRFSAERTGGSVSTLTIQRTQQEDSAVYLCASSLGPDSETQYFGPGTRLLVL.

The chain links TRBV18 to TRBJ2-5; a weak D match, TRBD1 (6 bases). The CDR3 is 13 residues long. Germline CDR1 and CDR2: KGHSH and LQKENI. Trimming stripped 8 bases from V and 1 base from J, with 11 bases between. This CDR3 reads CASRGGVQETQYF. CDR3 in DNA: TGTGCCAGCCGAGGGGGAGTCCAAGAGACCCAGTACTTC.

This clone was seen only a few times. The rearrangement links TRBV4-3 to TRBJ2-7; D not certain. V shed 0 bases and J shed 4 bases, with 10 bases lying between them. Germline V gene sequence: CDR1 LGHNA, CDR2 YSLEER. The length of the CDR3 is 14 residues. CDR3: CASSQEGFSYEQYF. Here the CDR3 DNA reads TGCGCCAGCAGCCAAGAAGGGTTTTCTTACGAGCAGTACTTC.